The present T cell receptor beta chain was sequenced within a study of chemoradiotherapy in HPV16-positive cancers. The repertoire was sequenced with immunoSEQ multiplex PCR; TCRdb's copy has only in-frame clones and lacks some. Among 6,000 to 8,000 clones listed, nearly 80% were seen once. Trimming removed 6 bases from V and 9 bases from J; junction bases left unmatched: 6. The CDR3 runs 13 residues. CDR1 and CDR2 from the germline V gene are MDHEN and SYDVKM. This clone was seen only once. This specimen was taken from a patient who underwent chemoradiotherapy. The sequence derives from a human donor with HPV-associated anogenital cancer. The genes are TRBV28 and TRBJ1-5; 9 positions agree with TRBD1. The chain's CDR3 is CASRGTGSTPQHF. The CDR3 coding sequence is TGTGCCAGCAGGGGGACAGGGAGTACGCCCCAGCATTTT.